This TCR beta chain was identified in a study of PD-1 blockade in classical Hodgkin lymphoma. This clone was seen a handful of times. Assay: immunoSEQ multiplex PCR; the TCRdb copy retains only in-frame clones and omits some. Seen here are about 96,000 clones, 85% to 95% observed once, and the top ten hold about 2%. The CDR3 consists of 15 residues. Looked up from germline, CDR1 is SGDLS and CDR2 is YYNGEE. V was shortened by 4 bases and J by 8 bases, with 21 bases between the two germline ends. Specified time point: cycle 4 day 1 (C4D1), after about 6 weeks of nivolumab. All trial patients relapsed after autologous stem cell transplantation.

The sample was peripheral blood mononuclear cells (PBMCs), taken before the fourth cycle of nivolumab. The chain recombines TRBV9 with TRBJ1-2; no clear D. This clonotype originated in a human donor with classical Hodgkin lymphoma. CDR3 sequence reads: CASSPWQVPSHGYTF. CDR3 nucleotides: TGTGCCAGCAGCCCGTGGCAAGTACCGTCCCACGGCTACACCTTC.